This is a list of T cell receptor beta chains from one sample in a study of T cell responses to AZD1222 COVID-19 vaccine. Some clones are missing from TCRdb's copy, which holds only in-frame ones; the method was immunoSEQ multiplex PCR. Of roughly 56,000 clones detected, over 75% appear once; the ten largest clones hold roughly 15%. The sequencing here drew on peripheral blood, taken on day 0 of AZD1222 vaccination. The receptors come from an adult in good health. Each CDR3 is given with its conserved first and last residue. Each record gives: D gene, J gene, clone size, V gene, CDR3 length, CDR3 protein, CDR3 DNA. A D gene is named only where the DNA matches it firmly. Rows give clone size only sometimes, using once, few, many, or a class for an expanded clone.

D gene: .
J gene: TRBJ2-7
clone size: .
V gene: TRBV2
CDR3 length: 14
CDR3 protein: CASRESRGGYEQYF
CDR3 DNA: TGTGCCAGCAGAGAGAGCCGGGGAGGCTACGAGCAGTACTTC

D gene: .
J gene: TRBJ2-2
clone size: .
V gene: TRBV7-9
CDR3 length: 16
CDR3 protein: CASSLLLSGRGGELFF
CDR3 DNA: TGTGCCAGCAGCTTATTGCTGTCGGGGCGTGGCGGGGAGCTGTTTTTT

D gene: .
J gene: TRBJ2-3
clone size: .
V gene: TRBV9
CDR3 length: 15
CDR3 protein: CASSPRNLAWDTQYF
CDR3 DNA: TGTGCCAGCAGCCCACGGAATCTAGCGTGGGATACGCAGTATTTT

D gene: .
J gene: TRBJ2-7
clone size: few
V gene: TRBV15
CDR3 length: 16
CDR3 protein: CATSRDRAGWTYEQYF
CDR3 DNA: TGTGCCACCAGCAGAGATCGGGCGGGGTGGACCTACGAGCAGTACTTC

D gene: .
J gene: TRBJ1-2
clone size: .
V gene: TRBV20-1
CDR3 length: 8
CDR3 protein: CSASGYTF
CDR3 DNA: TGCAGTGCTAGCGGCTACACCTTC

D gene: .
J gene: TRBJ1-2
clone size: .
V gene: TRBV18
CDR3 length: 14
CDR3 protein: CASSPGLVNYGYTF
CDR3 DNA: TGTGCCAGCTCACCAGGTTTGGTAAACTATGGCTACACCTTC

D gene: TRBD1
J gene: TRBJ2-7
clone size: .
V gene: TRBV10-3
CDR3 length: 12
CDR3 protein: CAIRPRQGEQYF
CDR3 DNA: TGTGCCATCCGACCGAGACAGGGCGAGCAGTACTTC

D gene: TRBD2
J gene: TRBJ2-1
clone size: .
V gene: TRBV11-2
CDR3 length: 13
CDR3 protein: CASSLERTSYSFF
CDR3 DNA: TGTGCCAGCAGCTTAGAGCGGACTAGCTACTCGTTCTTC

D gene: .
J gene: TRBJ2-7
clone size: .
V gene: TRBV15
CDR3 length: 17
CDR3 protein: CATSRDGQGGLSYEQYF
CDR3 DNA: TGTGCCACCAGCAGAGATGGCCAGGGGGGCCTCTCCTACGAGCAGTACTTC

D gene: TRBD1
J gene: TRBJ1-2
clone size: .
V gene: TRBV19
CDR3 length: 13
CDR3 protein: CASKIQGASGYTF
CDR3 DNA: TGTGCCAGTAAAATACAGGGGGCTTCTGGCTACACCTTC

D gene: TRBD2
J gene: TRBJ2-1
clone size: medium-sized
V gene: TRBV6-2/TRBV6-3
CDR3 length: 16
CDR3 protein: CASSLLGGGSYNEQFF
CDR3 DNA: TGTGCCAGCAGCTTATTGGGGGGGGGCTCCTACAATGAGCAGTTCTTC

D gene: .
J gene: TRBJ1-3
clone size: .
V gene: TRBV19
CDR3 length: 13
CDR3 protein: CASSAQWRGTIYF
CDR3 DNA: TGTGCCAGTAGTGCTCAATGGAGAGGTACCATATATTTT

D gene: .
J gene: TRBJ1-1
clone size: few
V gene: TRBV23-1
CDR3 length: 13
CDR3 protein: CASEKDGDTEAFF
CDR3 DNA: TGCGCCAGCGAAAAAGACGGTGACACTGAAGCTTTCTTT

D gene: .
J gene: TRBJ2-2
clone size: .
V gene: TRBV27
CDR3 length: 12
CDR3 protein: CASSLRAGELFF
CDR3 DNA: TGTGCCAGCAGTTTAAGGGCTGGGGAGCTGTTTTTT

D gene: TRBD1
J gene: TRBJ1-5
clone size: .
V gene: TRBV24-1
CDR3 length: 19
CDR3 protein: CATSDSQGGGRYSNQPQHF
CDR3 DNA: TGTGCCACCAGTGATTCTCAGGGGGGGGGACGATATAGCAATCAGCCCCAGCATTTT

D gene: TRBD1
J gene: TRBJ1-1
clone size: .
V gene: TRBV28
CDR3 length: 14
CDR3 protein: CASSSKTGRPVAFF
CDR3 DNA: TGTGCCAGCAGTTCGAAGACAGGGAGGCCTGTCGCTTTCTTT

D gene: .
J gene: TRBJ2-7
clone size: .
V gene: TRBV6-5
CDR3 length: 13
CDR3 protein: CASSYSTAYEQYF
CDR3 DNA: TGTGCCAGCAGTTACAGTACAGCCTACGAGCAGTACTTC

D gene: TRBD1
J gene: TRBJ2-7
clone size: .
V gene: TRBV18
CDR3 length: 14
CDR3 protein: CASSLTGGLVEQYF
CDR3 DNA: TGTGCCAGCTCACTGACAGGGGGTTTGGTAGAGCAGTACTTC

D gene: .
J gene: TRBJ1-4
clone size: .
V gene: TRBV3-1/TRBV3-2
CDR3 length: 14
CDR3 protein: CASSPGTPGEKLFF
CDR3 DNA: TGTGCCAGCAGCCCCGGGACCCCAGGGGAAAAACTGTTTTTT

D gene: TRBD1
J gene: TRBJ2-2
clone size: .
V gene: TRBV24-1
CDR3 length: 15
CDR3 protein: CATSDWTGITGELFF
CDR3 DNA: TGTGCCACCAGTGATTGGACAGGCATCACCGGGGAGCTGTTTTTT

D gene: .
J gene: TRBJ2-7
clone size: .
V gene: TRBV10-1
CDR3 length: 12
CDR3 protein: CASSDSGFKQYF
CDR3 DNA: TGCGCCAGCAGTGACTCGGGGTTTAAGCAGTACTTC

D gene: .
J gene: TRBJ1-3
clone size: .
V gene: TRBV30
CDR3 length: 14
CDR3 protein: CAWSVTSSGNTIYF
CDR3 DNA: TGTGCCTGGAGTGTAACGAGCTCTGGAAACACCATATATTTT

D gene: .
J gene: TRBJ2-1
clone size: .
V gene: TRBV20-1
CDR3 length: 11
CDR3 protein: CSATPGNEQFF
CDR3 DNA: TGCAGTGCTACACCAGGGAATGAGCAGTTCTTC

D gene: .
J gene: TRBJ2-3
clone size: once
V gene: TRBV18
CDR3 length: 13
CDR3 protein: CASSPASTDTQYF
CDR3 DNA: TGTGCCAGCTCACCAGCTAGCACAGATACGCAGTATTTT

D gene: TRBD1
J gene: TRBJ1-5
clone size: .
V gene: TRBV6-5
CDR3 length: 14
CDR3 protein: CASSQTGQGQPQHF
CDR3 DNA: TGTGCCAGCAGCCAGACAGGGCAGGGGCAGCCCCAGCATTTT

D gene: TRBD1
J gene: TRBJ2-7
clone size: many
V gene: TRBV10-3
CDR3 length: 15
CDR3 protein: CAISDWTGYTYEQYF
CDR3 DNA: TGTGCCATCAGTGATTGGACAGGGTATACCTACGAGCAGTACTTC

D gene: .
J gene: TRBJ1-1
clone size: once
V gene: TRBV23-1
CDR3 length: 14
CDR3 protein: CASSQLQGQTEAFF
CDR3 DNA: TGCGCCAGCAGTCAATTGCAGGGTCAGACTGAAGCTTTCTTT

D gene: .
J gene: TRBJ2-6
clone size: .
V gene: TRBV28
CDR3 length: 16
CDR3 protein: CASSPTPNSGANVLTF
CDR3 DNA: TGTGCCAGCAGCCCGACCCCAAACTCTGGGGCCAACGTCCTGACTTTC

D gene: .
J gene: TRBJ1-3
clone size: .
V gene: TRBV6-5
CDR3 length: 14
CDR3 protein: CASNRDPSGNTIYF
CDR3 DNA: TGTGCCAGCAATAGGGACCCCTCTGGAAACACCATATATTTT

D gene: .
J gene: TRBJ1-1
clone size: .
V gene: TRBV5-1
CDR3 length: 14
CDR3 protein: CASNDPQPGPEAFF
CDR3 DNA: TGCGCCAGTAATGACCCCCAGCCGGGGCCTGAAGCTTTCTTT

D gene: .
J gene: TRBJ1-3
clone size: once
V gene: TRBV3-1/TRBV3-2
CDR3 length: 13
CDR3 protein: CASSTAVGNTIYF
CDR3 DNA: TGTGCCAGCAGCACCGCCGTAGGAAACACCATATATTTT

D gene: .
J gene: TRBJ1-5
clone size: .
V gene: TRBV6-1
CDR3 length: 13
CDR3 protein: CASSEAEWQPQHF
CDR3 DNA: TGTGCCAGCAGTGAAGCGGAGTGGCAGCCCCAGCATTTT